The rows below give T cell receptor beta chains drawn from one sample of a study of T-cell memory formation after mild COVID-19. One entry per CDR3 protein, called by TCRdb with MiXCR from the 5' RACE reads. The sample has approximately 300,000 distinct CDR3 sequences; 15% are singletons. The sequenced sample was PBMCs or a T cell subset sorted from them (not recorded which). The receptors were sampled from a young man who had mild COVID-19 (a few samples of this study predate the infection). Cell type and time point are not known. Both conserved end residues are part of each CDR3. The D gene is left open where the match is weak. For some rows the clone size is stated as once, few or many, or as a class when expanded; others skip it.

d_gene: .; j_gene: TRBJ1-2; abundance: once; v_gene: TRBV12-3/TRBV12-4; CDR3aa: CASSLGRVREGYTF
d_gene: TRBD2; j_gene: TRBJ2-1; abundance: few; v_gene: TRBV30; CDR3aa: CAWSVIAGGEQFF
d_gene: TRBD1; j_gene: TRBJ2-1; abundance: .; v_gene: TRBV9; CDR3aa: CASSAARAGTGGNEQFF
d_gene: .; j_gene: TRBJ2-1; abundance: few; v_gene: TRBV4-3; CDR3aa: CASSQGGVGDGEQFF
d_gene: .; j_gene: TRBJ2-3; abundance: few; v_gene: TRBV4-1; CDR3aa: CASSQDRPREFSSSTDTQYF
d_gene: .; j_gene: TRBJ1-5; abundance: .; v_gene: TRBV5-5; CDR3aa: CASSSPLSNQPQHF
d_gene: TRBD1; j_gene: TRBJ2-6; abundance: few; v_gene: TRBV24-1; CDR3aa: CATPRGLTGANVLTF
d_gene: .; j_gene: TRBJ1-4; abundance: .; v_gene: TRBV7-8; CDR3aa: CASSRGAGPYGGLFF
d_gene: TRBD2; j_gene: TRBJ2-7; abundance: .; v_gene: TRBV10-3; CDR3aa: CAISPGAGGYLTYEQYF
d_gene: .; j_gene: TRBJ1-6; abundance: few; v_gene: TRBV20-1; CDR3aa: CSAREGGVKDSPLHF
d_gene: .; j_gene: TRBJ2-1; abundance: few; v_gene: TRBV5-1; CDR3aa: CASSLGRGEQFF
d_gene: TRBD1; j_gene: TRBJ2-7; abundance: many; v_gene: TRBV19; CDR3aa: CASSLQGAPPGEQYF
d_gene: TRBD2; j_gene: TRBJ2-3; abundance: few; v_gene: TRBV24-1; CDR3aa: CATSDTSGGTDTQYF
d_gene: .; j_gene: TRBJ2-3; abundance: few; v_gene: TRBV4-2; CDR3aa: CASSHIQTGSTDTQYF
d_gene: .; j_gene: TRBJ2-1; abundance: many; v_gene: TRBV20-1; CDR3aa: CSARDRQRAYNEQFF
d_gene: .; j_gene: TRBJ2-2; abundance: .; v_gene: TRBV11-2; CDR3aa: CASSFGRLLWTGELFF
d_gene: .; j_gene: TRBJ1-5; abundance: many; v_gene: TRBV12-3/TRBV12-4; CDR3aa: CASSFDSNQPQHF
d_gene: .; j_gene: TRBJ2-2; abundance: many; v_gene: TRBV5-1; CDR3aa: CASKPIIANTGELFF
d_gene: .; j_gene: TRBJ2-7; abundance: .; v_gene: TRBV6-2/TRBV6-3; CDR3aa: CASSYRNSYEQYF
d_gene: .; j_gene: TRBJ2-5; abundance: .; v_gene: TRBV7-9; CDR3aa: CASSAPSRGGETQYF
d_gene: .; j_gene: TRBJ1-1; abundance: .; v_gene: TRBV7-9; CDR3aa: CASSSPLRGLNTEAFF
d_gene: .; j_gene: TRBJ1-3; abundance: many; v_gene: TRBV3-1; CDR3aa: CASSQGGNTIYF
d_gene: .; j_gene: TRBJ2-4; abundance: .; v_gene: TRBV7-8; CDR3aa: CASSLGWGVTKNIQYF
d_gene: .; j_gene: TRBJ2-6; abundance: .; v_gene: TRBV4-1; CDR3aa: CASSQAGATSSGANVLTF
d_gene: TRBD1; j_gene: TRBJ1-1; abundance: .; v_gene: TRBV6-2/TRBV6-3; CDR3aa: CASSSYRGRALMNTEAFF
d_gene: .; j_gene: TRBJ2-2; abundance: few; v_gene: TRBV11-2; CDR3aa: CASSQQGAGELFF
d_gene: .; j_gene: TRBJ1-1; abundance: .; v_gene: TRBV7-3; CDR3aa: CASSLTPSTEAFF
d_gene: TRBD1; j_gene: TRBJ1-2; abundance: few; v_gene: TRBV6-5; CDR3aa: CASSGTGSKGYTF
d_gene: TRBD1; j_gene: TRBJ1-6; abundance: few; v_gene: TRBV6-6; CDR3aa: CASSYRAGGLSPLHF